The table lists the clone carrying this T cell receptor (beta chain) with a count of one. Its specificity is not known. Random hexamers were used to reverse transcribe about 0.45 to 1 ug of RNA. Amplification of the TCR beta CDR3 was carried out by immunoSEQ multiplex PCR, which spanned a total of 54 Vbeta and 13 Jbeta segments. TCRdb recomputed calls from the immunoSEQ multiplex PCR reads with MiXCR, one row per CDR3 protein. The sample contains under 95,000 distinct CDR3 sequences, over 90% of which appear only once. Both CD4+ and CD8+ T cells were negatively isolated, and TEMRA cells underwent FACS enrichment. This entry belongs to a study of CD8 T cells in Susac syndrome. Findings and caveats of the study: The study found that Susac CD8+ clonal expansion peaked in TEMRA cells and active patients.

The material sequenced was CD8+ T cells from PBMCs. This receptor was identified in a human donor with Susac syndrome.

CDR3 protein: CASSFGGMDGYTF. The CDR3 DNA follows: TGTGCCAGCAGTTTTGGGGGAATGGATGGCTACACCTTC. This chain joins TRBV27 and TRBJ1-2; tentatively, D is TRBD1 (5 bases). Per germline, CDR1 MNHEY and CDR2 SMNVEV (reference sequence). This CDR3 spans 13 amino acids. V lost 3 bases and J 6 bases, leaving 11 bases between the germline ends.